Below, 9 T cell receptor beta chains from the same sample are listed, as sequenced in a study of blood T cells in healthy people across ages. A second about 7 to 12 cycle PCR used barcoded and J-beta primers. Using its own MiXCR run on the 5' RACE reads, TCRdb lists one record per CDR3 protein. Seen here are about 810,000 distinct CDR3 sequences, about 37% observed once, and the top ten hold 13%. Sequencing used blood. These receptor sequences come from a man younger than 30 in good health.

The chain has TRBV15 and TRBJ2-7; 8 nucleotides agree with TRBD1. The germline CDR1 and CDR2 sequences are LNHNV and YYDKDF (reference sequence). This CDR3 is built from 16 residues. Trimming took 4 bases from V and 7 from J; bases not matched to a gene: 15. Here the CDR3 DNA reads TGTGCCACCAGCACCGGGTGGACAGGGCCCTACAATGAGCAGTACTTC. Its translation is CATSTGWTGPYNEQYF. Based on the CDR3 plus reference TRBV15 and TRBJ2-7, the full variable domain is DAMVIQNPRYQVTQFGKPVTLSCSQTLNHNVMYWYQQKSSQAPKLLFHYYDKDFNNEADTPDNFQSRRPNTSFCFLDIRSPGLGDTAMYLCATSTGWTGPYNEQYFGPGTRLTVT.

The genes are TRBV7-2 and TRBJ2-7; 7 bases fit TRBD1. Unmatched junction bases numbered 7, after V lost 5 bases and J lost 6 bases. This CDR3 has 13 amino acids. The germline gives CDR1 SGHTA, CDR2 FQGNSA. CDR3 bases: TGTGCCAGCAGCCTCACAGGGGTCCTCGAGCAGTACTTC. As protein: CASSLTGVLEQYF.

The rearrangement links TRBV29-1 to TRBJ2-3; D is unresolved. The V gene's germline CDR1 is SQVTM and CDR2 ANQGSEA. V lost 7 bases and J lost 4, with 15 bases in between. The CDR3 length is 13 residues. Here the CDR3 reads CSARTVAADTQYF. In DNA form, the CDR3 reads TGCAGCGCCCGGACGGTAGCCGCAGATACGCAGTATTTT.

The chain uses TRBV28 and TRBJ2-1; 12 bases match TRBD2. V dropped 6 bases and J dropped 0; count of bases not matched to a gene: 9. Germline CDR1 reads MDHEN; CDR2 reads SYDVKM. The CDR3 extends over 18 amino acids. This chain's CDR3 is CASSSPSGGALSYNEQFF. In DNA form, the CDR3 reads TGTGCCAGCAGCTCCCCTAGCGGGGGGGCCCTCTCCTACAATGAGCAGTTCTTC. Together with reference TRBV28 and TRBJ2-1, the CDR3 gives the full variable domain: DVKVTQSSRYLVKRTGEKVFLECVQDMDHENMFWYRQDPGLGLRLIYFSYDVKMKEKGDIPEGYSVSREKKERFSLILESASTNQTSMYLCASSSPSGGALSYNEQFFGPGTRLTVL.

The chain carries TRBV30 and TRBJ1-5; the D gene is possibly TRBD1 (5 bases). CDR1 is GTSNPN, CDR2 SVGIG, per germline (reference sequence). The CDR3 extends over 13 amino acids. Deletions cut 2 bases from V and 5 bases from J, with 10 bases between. The CDR3 DNA follows: TGTGCCTGGAGTAAGACAGCCCATCAGCCCCAGCATTTT. Its protein is CAWSKTAHQPQHF.

This chain joins TRBV4-2 and TRBJ1-3; D is unresolved. The CDR3 contains 13 residues. V was cut by 0 bases and J by 4 bases, with 4 bases left in between. CDR1 is LGHNA and CDR2 is YNFKEQ in the germline V gene. CDR3 sequence: CASSQDEGNTIYF. The DNA for the CDR3 is TGTGCCAGCAGCCAAGATGAGGGAAACACCATATATTTT.

This chain joins TRBV27 and TRBJ1-5; perhaps TRBD1 as D (6 bases). The CDR3 has 15 amino acids. V lost 2 bases and J 7 bases, leaving 15 bases between the germline ends. Germline assignment: CDR1 MNHEY and CDR2 SMNVEV (reference sequence). CDR3: CASSLRARGRQPQHF. The CDR3 DNA is TGTGCCAGCAGTTTAAGGGCCAGGGGACGACAGCCCCAGCATTTT.

This rearrangement joins TRBV6-5 to TRBJ2-2; D is undetermined. This CDR3 contains 12 residues. Trimming stripped 6 bases from V and 7 bases from J, with 9 bases between. Germline CDR1 reads MNHEY; CDR2 reads SVGAGI. The CDR3 sequence is CASSYDVGELFF. The CDR3 DNA reads TGTGCCAGCAGCTACGACGTCGGGGAGCTGTTTTTT.

The chain recombines TRBV7-9 with TRBJ1-4; the D is unclear. Trimming pared 0 bases from V and 6 bases from J, leaving 8 bases between. The CDR3 has 14 amino acids. The germline CDR1 and CDR2 sequences are SEHNR and FQNEAQ (reference sequence). In nucleotides, the CDR3 is TGTGCCAGCAGCTTAGCAGGGAACGATGAAAAACTGTTTTTT. Its translation is CASSLAGNDEKLFF.